These 7 T cell receptor beta chains were sequenced from one sample in a study of blood T cells in healthy people across ages. Primed by a sample-barcoded 5' primer and a J-beta primer mix, a second PCR proceeded for about 7 to 12 cycles. From the 5' RACE reads, TCRdb called clonotypes with MiXCR, one entry per CDR3 protein. The repertoire holds about 670,000 distinct CDR3 sequences, with roughly half as singletons. The sample taken for sequencing was blood. Receptors were obtained from a woman older than 75 in good health.

The rearrangement uses TRBV20-1 and TRBJ2-1; D perhaps matches TRBD2 (6 bases). This CDR3 has 14 residues. Per germline, CDR1 DFQATT and CDR2 SNEGSKA (reference sequence). V was shortened by 3 bases and J by 3 bases, with 12 bases between the two germline ends. CDR3 in DNA: TGCAGTGCTAGGTCTAGCGCCAACTACAATGAGCAGTTCTTC. It specifies CSARSSANYNEQFF.

The V and J genes are TRBV6-5 and TRBJ2-3, with 8 nucleotides matching TRBD2. The length of the CDR3 is 14 residues. Germline loops: CDR1 MNHEY, CDR2 SVGAGI. V lost 10 bases to trimming and J lost 2 bases; unmatched junction nucleotides: 8. DNA of the CDR3: TGTGCCACCCGGGGGGGCACCAACACAGATACGCAGTATTTT. Translating it yields CATRGGTNTDTQYF.

The V call is TRBV11-2, the J call TRBJ1-6; D gene unclear. The V gene's germline CDR1 is SGHAT and CDR2 FQNNGV. The ends were cut back, 5 bases at V and 5 bases at J, with 4 bases in the middle. The CDR3 contains 12 residues. This CDR3 reads CASSHNNSPLHF. The CDR3 DNA sequence: TGTGCCAGCAGCCACAATAATTCACCCCTCCACTTT.

Turning to this clonotype: A much larger clonotype is one base distant, so this may be a read error. This chain connects TRBV2 to TRBJ2-7; weak D call: TRBD1 (5 bases). The germline V gene encodes CDR1 SNHLY and CDR2 FYNNEI. The V end was cut by 4 bases, the J end by 5 bases, with 9 bases between. This CDR3 has 12 amino acids. For the CDR3, the DNA is TGTGCCAGCAGTGCGACAGCCCACGAGCAGTACTTC. It translates to CASSATAHEQYF.

The chain has TRBV5-1 and TRBJ2-3; D could derive from TRBD1 or TRBD2 (5 bases each). Germline CDR1 reads SGHRS; CDR2 reads YFSETQ. The CDR3 is 15 amino acids. V lost 0 bases, J lost 4 bases, and 12 bases lay in between. The CDR3 reads CASSLGLLGADTQYF. CDR3 sequence (DNA): TGCGCCAGCAGCTTGGGACTCTTGGGGGCAGATACGCAGTATTTT. Full variable domain (missing parts from reference TRBV5-1 and TRBJ2-3): KAGVTQTPRYLIKTRGQQVTLSCSPISGHRSVSWYQQTPGQGLQFLFEYFSETQRNKGNFPGRFSGRQFSNSRSEMNVSTLELGDSALYLCASSLGLLGADTQYFGPGTRLTVL.

This clonotype was counted ten times or more. The CDR3 loop is CASSYPGRLLIEQYF. The CDR3 DNA is TGTGCCAGCAGTTACCCGGGACGGCTCCTCATTGAGCAGTACTTC. The rearrangement uses TRBV6-2 or TRBV6-3 and TRBJ2-7; tentatively, D is TRBD1 or TRBD2 (5 bases each). CDR1 and CDR2 (germline): MNHEY, SVGEGT. Trimming removed 2 bases from V and 7 bases from J, with 18 bases in between. The CDR3 covers 15 residues.

The chain has TRBV29-1 and TRBJ1-2; 7 bases fit TRBD1. Unmatched junction bases numbered 7, after V lost 3 bases and J lost 6 bases. Germline V gene lookup returns CDR1 SQVTM and CDR2 ANQGSEA. The CDR3 extends over 13 amino acids. This chain's CDR3 is CSVERGQSHGYTF. As DNA, the CDR3 is TGCAGCGTTGAGAGGGGACAGTCCCATGGCTACACCTTC.